The 21 T cell receptor beta chains presented below share a single source sample, sequenced in a study of T cell responses to AZD1222 COVID-19 vaccine. Method: immunoSEQ multiplex PCR; TCRdb's copy keeps in-frame clones and lacks some. This table has over 55,000 clones, over 65% appearing once. The sample here was peripheral blood, taken 28 days after the second AZD1222 dose. The receptors stem from an adult who received the AZD1222 COVID-19 vaccine.

The chain combines TRBV5-6 with TRBJ2-1; TRBD2 matches 11 bases. V was pared by 4 bases and J by 9 bases, with 12 bases of the junction left unmatched. This CDR3 has 16 residues. Germline assignment: CDR1 SGHDT and CDR2 YYEEEE. This chain's CDR3 is CASSKTPGLADIEQFF. CDR3 nucleotide sequence: TGTGCCAGCAGCAAAACGCCGGGACTAGCGGATATTGAGCAGTTCTTC.

The V call is TRBV28, the J call TRBJ1-5; TRBD1 agrees at 9 bases. V lost 9 bases to trimming and J lost 2 bases; unmatched junction nucleotides: 8. The V gene's germline CDR1 is MDHEN and CDR2 SYDVKM. The CDR3 contains 15 residues. The CDR3 sequence is CASASGQGGNQPQHF. The CDR3 DNA reads TGTGCCAGTGCCTCGGGACAGGGTGGCAATCAGCCCCAGCATTTT.

The chain has TRBV7-9 and TRBJ1-3; TRBD1 agrees at 8 bases. CDR1 is SEHNR, CDR2 FQNEAQ, per germline (reference sequence). V shed 5 bases and J 4 bases; nucleotides not matched to a gene: 4. This CDR3 is built from 14 residues. In DNA, the CDR3 is TGTGCCAGCAGCCCGGACAGGGTGGGAAACACCATATATTTT. Residues: CASSPDRVGNTIYF. Using reference TRBV7-9 and TRBJ1-3 for the parts outside the CDR3, the full variable domain is DTGVSQNPRHKITKRGQNVTFRCDPISEHNRLYWYRQTLGQGPEFLTYFQNEAQLEKSRLLSDRFSAERPKGSFSTLEIQRTEQGDSAMYLCASSPDRVGNTIYFGEGSWLTVV.

The chain links TRBV7-2 to TRBJ1-5; TRBD1 is a possible D gene (5 bases). The CDR3 runs to 19 residues. Germline CDR1 and CDR2: SGHTA and FQGNSA. Trimming pared 2 bases from V and 2 bases from J, leaving 22 bases between. The CDR3 bases are TGTGCCAGCAGCTTAAGAGGACCCGGGGCCCGAGGTGGCAATCAGCCCCAGCATTTT. Its translation is CASSLRGPGARGGNQPQHF.

The chain recombines TRBV30 with TRBJ1-4; a possible D gene is TRBD1 (6 bases). Germline values: CDR1 GTSNPN, CDR2 SVGIG (reference sequence). V lost 0 bases and J lost 0, with 23 bases in between. This CDR3 spans 20 amino acids. Here the CDR3 DNA reads TGTGCCTGGAGTGTAAGGGCGGGACCACAGGGATCCTCAACTAATGAAAAACTGTTTTTT. It yields the protein CAWSVRAGPQGSSTNEKLFF.

The chain links TRBV5-8 to TRBJ1-5; no reliable D call. CDR1 is SGHTS, CDR2 YDEGEE, per germline. The CDR3 is 11 residues long. Trimming cost V 4 bases and J 11 bases, with 10 bases left between them. The CDR3 loop reads CASSRLQAQHF. The DNA of the CDR3 is TGTGCCAGCAGCCGCCTCCAGGCCCAGCATTTT.

The chain is built from TRBV28 and TRBJ2-6; a possible D gene is TRBD1 (6 bases). Germline CDR1 and CDR2: MDHEN and SYDVKM. The V gene lost 4 bases and the J gene lost 4 bases, with 14 bases spanning the gap. CDR3 length: 16 residues. The CDR3 region has the DNA TGTGCCAGCAGTTCCCGGACAGTCTCCGGGGCCAACGTCCTGACTTTC. Amino acids: CASSSRTVSGANVLTF.

This clone appeared a single time. The chain combines TRBV5-6 with TRBJ2-5, with D unclear. V was pared by 3 bases and J by 3 bases, with 3 bases between. The CDR3 is 11 residues long. Germline assignment: CDR1 SGHDT and CDR2 YYEEEE. CDR3 loop: CASSYEETQYF. The DNA of the CDR3 is TGTGCCAGCAGCTATGAAGAGACCCAGTACTTC.

The rearrangement links TRBV4-2 to TRBJ1-1; D gene ambiguous. The V and J ends lost 0 bases and 3 bases respectively, with 8 bases between them. Per germline, CDR1 LGHNA and CDR2 YNFKEQ. This CDR3 contains 14 residues. CDR3 protein: CASSQDPGYTEAFF. The CDR3, as DNA: TGTGCCAGCAGCCAAGATCCCGGGTACACTGAAGCTTTCTTT.

The CDR3 reads CASGGSGMVGNYTF. As DNA, the CDR3 is TGTGCCAGCGGGGGGTCTGGCATGGTAGGAAACTACACCTTC. J is TRBJ1-2 and V is TRBV28; maybe TRBD1 (5 bases). Germline V gene data show CDR1 as MDHEN and CDR2 as SYDVKM. This CDR3 is 14 amino acids long. V was clipped by 8 bases and J by 10 bases, with 23 bases between them.

This rearrangement joins TRBV19 to TRBJ1-3; 7 positions match TRBD1. Germline V CDR1 and CDR2: LNHDA, SQIVND (reference sequence). The CDR3 extends over 15 amino acids. V was clipped by 6 bases and J by 9 bases; unmatched bases: 14. This chain's CDR3 is CASSQGQDLRGTIYF. In DNA, the CDR3 is TGTGCCAGTAGCCAAGGACAGGACCTCAGGGGCACCATATATTTT.

The chain employs TRBV6-5 and TRBJ1-6, with D hard to call. Germline V gives CDR1 MNHEY, CDR2 SVGAGI. The length of the CDR3 is 12 residues. V lost 6 bases to trimming and J lost 10 bases, with 10 bases between them. DNA for the CDR3: TGTGCCAGCAGATCCTGGGAATCACCCCTCCACTTT. Its protein is CASRSWESPLHF.

The rearrangement uses TRBV3-1 (or the pseudogene TRBV3-2) and TRBJ2-7; 8 bases are shared with TRBD2. The CDR3 runs to 14 residues. After removal of 4 bases from V and 4 bases from J, the junction contained 6 bases not matched to a gene. The germline CDR1 and CDR2 sequences are LGHDT and YNNKEL (reference sequence). The CDR3 here is CASSPGGGLYEQYF. The CDR3 DNA reads as TGTGCCAGCAGCCCCGGGGGGGGCTTATACGAGCAGTACTTC.

The CDR3 reads CASSLRGTSGGAPETQYF. The CDR3 bases are TGTGCCAGCAGCCTACGAGGGACTAGCGGGGGGGCCCCAGAGACCCAGTACTTC. This rearrangement joins TRBV4-2 to TRBJ2-5; 16 bases fit TRBD2. V shed 4 bases and J 4 bases; nucleotides not matched to a gene: 9. The CDR3 contains 18 residues. Germline CDR1 is LGHNA and CDR2 is YNFKEQ.

This chain connects TRBV9 to TRBJ2-3; TRBD1 matches 7 bases. Germline V gene sequence: CDR1 SGDLS, CDR2 YYNGEE. The CDR3 spans 16 residues. V lost 0 bases and J lost 0; bases outside the gene matches: 4. Here the CDR3 reads CASSVVRDSSTDTQYF. Written as DNA, the CDR3 is TGTGCCAGCAGCGTAGTCCGGGACAGTAGCACAGATACGCAGTATTTT. Full variable domain (outside the CDR3, taken from reference TRBV9 and TRBJ2-3): DSGVTQTPKHLITATGQRVTLRCSPRSGDLSVYWYQQSLDQGLQFLIQYYNGEERAKGNILERFSAQQFPDLHSELNLSSLELGDSALYFCASSVVRDSSTDTQYFGPGTRLTVL.

The chain is built from TRBV19 and TRBJ2-4; D unclear. In germline, CDR1 is LNHDA, CDR2 SQIVND (reference sequence). Trimming removed 5 bases from V and 3 bases from J, with 11 bases in between. This CDR3 has 14 amino acids. In DNA, the CDR3 is TGTGCCAGTAGTTCGCCGGGCGACAAAAACATTCAGTACTTC. Protein sequence: CASSSPGDKNIQYF. Looking up the rest from reference TRBV19 and TRBJ2-4 gives the full variable domain: DGGITQSPKYLFRKEGQNVTLSCEQNLNHDAMYWYRQDPGQGLRLIYYSQIVNDFQKGDIAEGYSVSREKKESFPLTVTSAQKNPTAFYLCASSSPGDKNIQYFGAGTRLSVL.

The V call is TRBV29-1, the J call TRBJ1-2, with 9 bases lining up with TRBD1. Trimming cost V 3 bases and J 4 bases; bases outside gene matches: 9. Germline V gives CDR1 SQVTM, CDR2 ANQGSEA. This CDR3 region has 15 residues. The CDR3 DNA sequence: TGCAGCGTTGAGGGGGGACAGGGCTCTAGCTATGGCTACACCTTC. Translated: CSVEGGQGSSYGYTF. Using reference TRBV29-1 and TRBJ1-2 for the parts outside the CDR3, the full variable domain is SAVISQKPSRDICQRGTSLTIQCQVDSQVTMMFWYRQQPGQSLTLIATANQGSEATYESGFVIDKFPISRPNLTFSTLTVSNMSPEDSSIYLCSVEGGQGSSYGYTFGSGTRLTVV.

This clone was seen only a few times. This chain links TRBV5-1 with TRBJ1-6; 11 nucleotides match TRBD1. Germline V gene lookup returns CDR1 SGHRS and CDR2 YFSETQ. This CDR3 spans 15 amino acids. Trimming removed 4 bases from V and 8 bases from J; junction bases left unmatched: 5. The CDR3 DNA follows: TGCGCCAGCAGCATAGAGGGACAGGGGGATTCACCCCTCCACTTT. The encoded protein is CASSIEGQGDSPLHF.

This chain connects TRBV12-3 or TRBV12-4 to TRBJ1-2; D not resolved. This CDR3 is built from 13 residues. Trimming took 6 bases from V and 8 from J, leaving 16 bases between them. The chain's CDR3 is CASSALTVGGYTF. DNA of the CDR3: TGTGCCAGCAGCGCCTTAACCGTGGGGGGCTACACCTTC.

V and J are TRBV7-2 and TRBJ2-1, with TRBD1 matching over 12 bases. CDR1 is SGHTA, CDR2 FQGNSA, per germline. There are 15 residues in the CDR3. The ends lost 8 bases at V and 9 bases at J; junction bases unmatched: 11. CDR3: CASGSRDRGLVEQFF. The DNA of the CDR3 is TGTGCCAGCGGAAGCCGGGACAGGGGGCTCGTTGAGCAGTTCTTC.

The genes are TRBV28 and TRBJ1-1; perhaps TRBD1 as D (5 bases). Trimming removed 9 bases at V and 8 bases at J, with 22 bases between. The V gene's germline CDR1 is MDHEN and CDR2 SYDVKM. The length of the CDR3 is 14 residues. The CDR3 region is CASTTEQGGKEAFF. The CDR3 nucleotides are TGTGCCAGTACTACCGAGCAGGGAGGGAAGGAAGCTTTCTTT.